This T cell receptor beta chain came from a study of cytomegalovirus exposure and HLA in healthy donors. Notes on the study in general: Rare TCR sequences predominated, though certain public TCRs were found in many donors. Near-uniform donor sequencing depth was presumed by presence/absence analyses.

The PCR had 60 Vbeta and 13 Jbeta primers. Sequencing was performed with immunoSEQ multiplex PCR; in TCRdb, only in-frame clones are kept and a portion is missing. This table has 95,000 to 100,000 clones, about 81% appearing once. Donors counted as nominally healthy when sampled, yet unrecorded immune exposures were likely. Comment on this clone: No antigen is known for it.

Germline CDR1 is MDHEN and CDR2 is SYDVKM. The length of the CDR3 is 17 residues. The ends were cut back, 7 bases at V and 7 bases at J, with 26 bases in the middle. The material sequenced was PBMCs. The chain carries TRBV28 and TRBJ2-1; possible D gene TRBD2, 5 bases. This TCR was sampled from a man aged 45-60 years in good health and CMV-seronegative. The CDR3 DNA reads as TGTGCCAGCACTTTGCCACGGAGCCGCGGGTTAGTAAATGAGCAGTTCTTC. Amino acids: CASTLPRSRGLVNEQFF.